This T cell receptor beta chain comes out of a study of T cells in Graves' hyperthyroidism and ophthalmopathy. Those patients with uncontrolled infection, other autoimmune disease, pregnancy or lactation were excluded. CDR3 size: 14 residues. The germline V and J ends were trimmed by 7 bases and 5 bases, with 18 bases remaining between them. In germline, CDR1 is SNHLY, CDR2 FYNNEI. From RNA transcripts, TCR beta CDR3 regions were amplified. Initially, a first-round RT-PCR of the TCR CDR3 employed the HTBI primer set. TCRdb fed the multiplex PCR reads into MiXCR, producing one record per CDR3 protein. The data hold hundreds of thousands of distinct CDR3 sequences, with 11% to 15% observed a single time. Many counts were recorded for this clonotype. As yet, its antigen is unknown. Broader study findings: In simple terms, a model built on 13 V-J features told ophthalmopathy apart from stable hyperthyroidism.

The sequence derives from a man aged 45-65 years with Graves' ophthalmopathy. Source material: blood. The V gene is TRBV2, the J gene TRBJ2-7, with TRBD2 as a possible D gene (5 bases). The CDR3 nucleotides are TGTGCCAGCAATGGAGGACTGAGCGCCCACGAGCAGTACTTC. This gives the protein CASNGGLSAHEQYF.